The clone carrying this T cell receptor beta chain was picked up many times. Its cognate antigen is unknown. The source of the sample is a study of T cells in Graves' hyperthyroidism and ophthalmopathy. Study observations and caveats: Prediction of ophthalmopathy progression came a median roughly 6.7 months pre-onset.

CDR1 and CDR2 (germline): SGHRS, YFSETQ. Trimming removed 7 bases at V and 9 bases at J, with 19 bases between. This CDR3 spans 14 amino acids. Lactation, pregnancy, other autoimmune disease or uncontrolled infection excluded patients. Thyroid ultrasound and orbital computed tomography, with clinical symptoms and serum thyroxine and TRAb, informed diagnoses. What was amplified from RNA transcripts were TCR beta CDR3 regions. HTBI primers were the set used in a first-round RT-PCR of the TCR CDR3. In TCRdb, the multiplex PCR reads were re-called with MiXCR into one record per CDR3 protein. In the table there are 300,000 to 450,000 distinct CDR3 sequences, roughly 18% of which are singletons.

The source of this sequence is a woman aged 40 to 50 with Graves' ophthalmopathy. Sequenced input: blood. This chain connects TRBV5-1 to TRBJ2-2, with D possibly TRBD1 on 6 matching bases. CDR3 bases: TGCGCCAGCGCACAGGGATCCATGTTTCGGGAGCTGTTTTTT. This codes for CASAQGSMFRELFF.